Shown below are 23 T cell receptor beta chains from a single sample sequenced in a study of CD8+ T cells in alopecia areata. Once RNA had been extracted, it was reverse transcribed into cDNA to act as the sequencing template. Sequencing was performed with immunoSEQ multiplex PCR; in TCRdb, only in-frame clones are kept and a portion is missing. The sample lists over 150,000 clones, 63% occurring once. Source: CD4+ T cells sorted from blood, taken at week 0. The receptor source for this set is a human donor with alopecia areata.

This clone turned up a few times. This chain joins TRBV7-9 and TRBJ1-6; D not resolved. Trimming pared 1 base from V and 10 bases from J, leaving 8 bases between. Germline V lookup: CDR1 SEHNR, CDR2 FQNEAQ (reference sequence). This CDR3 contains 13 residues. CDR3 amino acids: CASSLVRDSPLHF. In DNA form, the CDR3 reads TGTGCCAGCAGCTTAGTTAGAGACTCACCCCTCCACTTT.

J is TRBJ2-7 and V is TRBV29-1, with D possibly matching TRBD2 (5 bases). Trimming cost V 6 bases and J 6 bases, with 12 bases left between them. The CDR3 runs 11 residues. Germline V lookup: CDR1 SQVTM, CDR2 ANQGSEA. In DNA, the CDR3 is TGCAGCGTCCGTTTAGGGAGCGAGCAGTACTTC. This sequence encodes CSVRLGSEQYF.

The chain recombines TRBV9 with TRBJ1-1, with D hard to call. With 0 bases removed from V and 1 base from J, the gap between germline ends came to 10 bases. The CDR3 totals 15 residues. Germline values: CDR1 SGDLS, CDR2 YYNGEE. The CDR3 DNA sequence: TGTGCCAGCAGCGTAGGAACCCTGGGGAACACTGAAGCTTTCTTT. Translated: CASSVGTLGNTEAFF.

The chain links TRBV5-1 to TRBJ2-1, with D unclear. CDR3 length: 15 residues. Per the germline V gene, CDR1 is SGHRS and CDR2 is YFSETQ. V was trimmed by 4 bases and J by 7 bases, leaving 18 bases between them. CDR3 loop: CASSRETLARNEQFF. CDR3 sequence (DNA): TGCGCCAGCAGCCGCGAGACGTTAGCCCGAAATGAGCAGTTCTTC.

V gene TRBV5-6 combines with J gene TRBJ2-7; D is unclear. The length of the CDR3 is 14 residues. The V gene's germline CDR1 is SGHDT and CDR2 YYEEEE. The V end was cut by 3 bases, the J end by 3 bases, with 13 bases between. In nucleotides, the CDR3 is TGTGCCAGCAGCTCCAATAACCTCATCTACGAGCAGTACTTC. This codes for CASSSNNLIYEQYF. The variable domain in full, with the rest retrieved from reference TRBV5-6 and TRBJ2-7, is DAGVTQSPTHLIKTRGQQVTLRCSPKSGHDTVSWYQQALGQGPQFIFQYYEEEERQRGNFPDRFSGHQFPNYSSELNVNALLLGDSALYLCASSSNNLIYEQYFGPGTRLTVT.

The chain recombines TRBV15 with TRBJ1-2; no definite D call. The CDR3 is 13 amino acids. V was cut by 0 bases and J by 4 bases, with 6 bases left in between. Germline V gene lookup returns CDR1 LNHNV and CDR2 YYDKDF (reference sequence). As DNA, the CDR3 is TGTGCCACCAGCAGAGACGGTCTCTATGGCTACACCTTC. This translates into CATSRDGLYGYTF.

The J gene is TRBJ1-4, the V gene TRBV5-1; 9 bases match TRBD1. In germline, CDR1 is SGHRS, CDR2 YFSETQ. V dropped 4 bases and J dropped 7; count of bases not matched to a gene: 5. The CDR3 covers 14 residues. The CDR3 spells CASSPGQGGEKLFF. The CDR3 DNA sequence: TGCGCCAGCAGCCCGGGACAGGGCGGTGAAAAACTGTTTTTT.

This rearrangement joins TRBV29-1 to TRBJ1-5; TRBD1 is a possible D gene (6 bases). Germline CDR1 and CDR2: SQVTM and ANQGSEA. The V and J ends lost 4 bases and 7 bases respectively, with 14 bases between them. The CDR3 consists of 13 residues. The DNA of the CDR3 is TGCAGCGTTGCGTCAGGGGTGGGACAGCCCCAGCATTTT. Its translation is CSVASGVGQPQHF. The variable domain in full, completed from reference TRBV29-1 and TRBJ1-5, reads SAVISQKPSRDICQRGTSLTIQCQVDSQVTMMFWYRQQPGQSLTLIATANQGSEATYESGFVIDKFPISRPNLTFSTLTVSNMSPEDSSIYLCSVASGVGQPQHFGDGTRLSIL.

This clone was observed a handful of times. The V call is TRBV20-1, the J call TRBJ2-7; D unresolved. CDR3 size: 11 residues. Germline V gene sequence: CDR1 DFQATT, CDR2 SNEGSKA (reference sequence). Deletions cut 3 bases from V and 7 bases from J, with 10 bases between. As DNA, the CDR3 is TGCAGTGCTAGCCAATCGAGGGAGCAGTACTTC. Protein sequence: CSASQSREQYF.

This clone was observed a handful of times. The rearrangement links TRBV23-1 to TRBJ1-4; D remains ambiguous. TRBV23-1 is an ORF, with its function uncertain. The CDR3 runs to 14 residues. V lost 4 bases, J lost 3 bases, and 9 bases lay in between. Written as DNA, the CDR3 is TGCGCCAGCAGTCCGGGGATGGCTAATGAAAAACTGTTTTTT. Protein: CASSPGMANEKLFF.

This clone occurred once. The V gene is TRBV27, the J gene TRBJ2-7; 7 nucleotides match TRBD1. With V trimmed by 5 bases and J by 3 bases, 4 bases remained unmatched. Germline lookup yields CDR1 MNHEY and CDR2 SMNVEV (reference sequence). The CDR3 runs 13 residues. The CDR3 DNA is TGTGCCAGCAGTCTGACAGGGTACTACGAGCAGTACTTC. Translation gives CASSLTGYYEQYF.

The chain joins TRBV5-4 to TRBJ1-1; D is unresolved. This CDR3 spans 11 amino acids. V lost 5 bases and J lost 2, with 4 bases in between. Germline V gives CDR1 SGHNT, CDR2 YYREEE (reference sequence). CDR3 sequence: CASRSNTEAFF. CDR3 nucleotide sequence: TGTGCCAGCAGAAGTAACACTGAAGCTTTCTTT. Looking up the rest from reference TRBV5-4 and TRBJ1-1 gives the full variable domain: ETGVTQSPTHLIKTRGQQVTLRCSSQSGHNTVSWYQQALGQGPQFIFQYYREEENGRGNFPPRFSGLQFPNYSSELNVNALELDDSALYLCASRSNTEAFFGQGTRLTVV.

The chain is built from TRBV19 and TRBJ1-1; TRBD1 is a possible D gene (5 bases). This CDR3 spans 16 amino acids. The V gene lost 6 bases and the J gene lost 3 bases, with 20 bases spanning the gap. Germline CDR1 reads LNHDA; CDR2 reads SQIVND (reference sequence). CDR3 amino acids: CASRVGPGGTDTEAFF. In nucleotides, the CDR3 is TGTGCCAGTAGGGTTGGTCCGGGAGGGACGGACACTGAAGCTTTCTTT.

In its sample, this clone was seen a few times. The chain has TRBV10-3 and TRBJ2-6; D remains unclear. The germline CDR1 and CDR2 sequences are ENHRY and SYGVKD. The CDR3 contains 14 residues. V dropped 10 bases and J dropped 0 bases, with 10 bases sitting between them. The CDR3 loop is CATRQLSGANVLTF. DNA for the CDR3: TGTGCCACCCGTCAGCTCTCTGGGGCCAACGTCCTGACTTTC.

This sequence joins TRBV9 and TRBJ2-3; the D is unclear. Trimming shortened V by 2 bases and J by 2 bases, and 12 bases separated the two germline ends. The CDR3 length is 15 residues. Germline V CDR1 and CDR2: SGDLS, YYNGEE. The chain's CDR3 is CASSVRQLSTDTQYF. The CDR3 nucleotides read TGTGCCAGCAGCGTGCGTCAACTATCCACAGATACGCAGTATTTT.

In DNA, the CDR3 is TGTGCCAGCACCCCGCCGGGGAGAGAGACCCAGTACTTC. It codes for CASTPPGRETQYF. This sequence joins TRBV6-5 and TRBJ2-5; tentatively, D is TRBD2 (5 bases). Trimming stripped 7 bases from V and 4 bases from J, with 13 bases between. The V gene's germline CDR1 is MNHEY and CDR2 SVGAGI. The CDR3 is made up of 13 amino acids.

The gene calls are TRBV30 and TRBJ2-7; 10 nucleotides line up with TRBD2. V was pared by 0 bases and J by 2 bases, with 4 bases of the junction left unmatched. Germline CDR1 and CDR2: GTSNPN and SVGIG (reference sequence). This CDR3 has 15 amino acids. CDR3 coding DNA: TGTGCCTGGAGTGTTAATAGCGGGGGGCCCTACGAGCAGTACTTC. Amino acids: CAWSVNSGGPYEQYF.

Here the CDR3 reads CAWSTNLNYGYTF. The CDR3 bases are TGTGCCTGGAGTACTAACCTCAACTATGGCTACACCTTC. This sequence joins TRBV30 and TRBJ1-2; D gene uncertain. Per the germline V gene, CDR1 is GTSNPN and CDR2 is SVGIG (reference sequence). The CDR3 loop spans 13 amino acids. V lost 2 bases and J 2 bases, leaving 9 bases between the germline ends.

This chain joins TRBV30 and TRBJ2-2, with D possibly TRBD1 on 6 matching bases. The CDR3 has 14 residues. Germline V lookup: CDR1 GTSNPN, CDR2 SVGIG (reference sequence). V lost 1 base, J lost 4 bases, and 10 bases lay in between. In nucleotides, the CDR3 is TGTGCCTGGAGTGGGGCCAGGGGCACCGGGGAGCTGTTTTTT. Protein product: CAWSGARGTGELFF.

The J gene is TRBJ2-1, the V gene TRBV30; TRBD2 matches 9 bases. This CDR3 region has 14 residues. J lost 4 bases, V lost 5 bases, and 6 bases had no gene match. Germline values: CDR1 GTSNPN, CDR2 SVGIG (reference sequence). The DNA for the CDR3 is TGTGCCTGGTGCGGGGGGGCTGAATACAATGAGCAGTTCTTC. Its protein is CAWCGGAEYNEQFF.

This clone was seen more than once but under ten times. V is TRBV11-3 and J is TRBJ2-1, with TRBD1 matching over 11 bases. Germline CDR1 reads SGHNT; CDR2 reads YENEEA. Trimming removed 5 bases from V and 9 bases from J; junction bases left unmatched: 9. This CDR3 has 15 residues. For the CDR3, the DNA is TGTGCCAGCAGCCGCATGGACAGGGGGCGAGGTGAGCAGTTCTTC. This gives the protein CASSRMDRGRGEQFF.

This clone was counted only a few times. The CDR3 DNA sequence: TGTGCCATCTCTTACTACGCGGGGGTCGGAGAGCAGTACTTC. This codes for CAISYYAGVGEQYF. The V and J genes are TRBV10-3 and TRBJ2-7, with 7 nucleotides matching TRBD2. V lost 8 bases to trimming and J lost 7 bases; unmatched junction nucleotides: 14. Looked up from germline, CDR1 is ENHRY and CDR2 is SYGVKD. This CDR3 region has 14 residues.

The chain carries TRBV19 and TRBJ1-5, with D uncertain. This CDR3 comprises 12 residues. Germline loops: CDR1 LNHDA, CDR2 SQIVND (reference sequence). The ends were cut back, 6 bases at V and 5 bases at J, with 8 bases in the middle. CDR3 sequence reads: CASRMVDQPQHF. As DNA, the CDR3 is TGTGCCAGTAGGATGGTTGATCAGCCCCAGCATTTT. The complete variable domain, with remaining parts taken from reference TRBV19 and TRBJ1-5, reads DGGITQSPKYLFRKEGQNVTLSCEQNLNHDAMYWYRQDPGQGLRLIYYSQIVNDFQKGDIAEGYSVSREKKESFPLTVTSAQKNPTAFYLCASRMVDQPQHFGDGTRLSIL.